This T cell receptor beta chain was recorded in a study of hypomethylating agent response in myelodysplastic syndrome (TCRdb year 2021). With respect to the entire study: The hypomethylating agent given was azacitidine in about 70% of the 11 patients and decitabine in 3 of 11 patients. The cohort included under 10 male and a couple of female myelodysplastic syndrome patients. Patients had a mean age of 72.2 +/- 6.3 years, and a diploid cytogenetic profile was the most common. The mutation found most frequently was TET2, which appeared in about 45% of the 11 patients. Complete response or hematologic improvement was achieved by six patients, and about 5 patients were classified as non-responders. Response was defined as complete response or hematologic improvement, and any patient who met neither criterion was considered a non-responder.

In the germline V gene, CDR1 corresponds to SGHTA and CDR2 to FQGNSA. V is cut back by 4 bases and J by 14 bases, with 5 bases in the junction unmatched. The CDR3 holds 14 amino acids from the cysteine to the phenylalanine. The CDR3 DNA has 42 bases and is translated from base 1. The investigation overall reported the following: The cohort was small, with only approximately 11 patients analyzed. Healthy control donors were not age-matched to MDS patients, which could have impacted the MDS versus healthy comparison. After hypomethylating agent treatment, no significant change in richness, rarefaction diversity or clonality was seen, either across all patients or within response groups. Novel clonotypes appeared more often in responders, whereas non-responders had more contracted clonotypes after treatment. Possible recognition of novel MDS antigens by the shared GLIPH2 clusters was not confirmed, and experimental validation of that possible recognition is needed.

The library came from the immunoSEQ multiplex PCR assay. Each sample was run at survey resolution as two replicates of approximately 200 ng apiece, for a total of around 400 ng of DNA. The hsTCRB kit detected rearranged TCRB sequences in genomic DNA using multiplex PCR primers targeting V and J genes. The first PCR used the QIAGEN Multiplex PCR Kit for about 32 cycles to amplify the CDR3 region. Sample barcodes and Illumina adapters were attached to each replicate during a second PCR lasting roughly 8 cycles. Pooled libraries were quantified with a QuantStudio 6 and the KAPA library quantification kit. About 15 pM of pooled libraries was sequenced on an Illumina MiSeq using 156-cycle single-end reads plus a 15-cycle index read. From the authors' description of their analysis: VDJdb annotation flagged about 1.5% of fewer than 200,000 unique clonotypes as previously reported viral-epitope-specific. Raw reads were processed by the immunoSEQ Data Assistant and immunoSEQ Analyzer into normalized, annotated TCRB repertoires. Clonotypes were analyzed with the immunarch R package version 0.6.5 and BioAnalyzer. Before richness was estimated, every repertoire was downsampled to match the clone count of the smallest repertoire. Fisher's exact tests classified clonotypes as expanded, contracted or novel, with novel meaning zero frequency before treatment. Significantly changed CDR3 beta sequences were clustered with GLIPH2 using simulation_depth=1000 and kmer_min_depth=3, and CDR3s shorter than five residues were excluded. The clones in this table, taken by TCRdb from immuneACCESS, are in-frame only. Not every clone is retained; where verified, under half of the shortfall comes from an unresolved V gene, and the cause of the rest is unknown. The D gene and trimming were derived from the DNA, and the V and J assignments and clone size from that table. This sample is represented by around 6,600 clones; approximately 84% of them were singletons. The top ten constitute 9.7% of the sample.

Notes on this clone: Its antigen remains undetermined. No base quality information exists; no much larger clone differs at one position.

Bulk bone marrow was analyzed, and T-cell subsets were not sorted. Immunosequencing of the TCR beta CDR3 regions was performed on bone marrow from approximately 10 myelodysplastic syndrome patients before and after hypomethylating agent therapy. Each patient contributed a baseline bone marrow plus two to three bone marrows at different post-treatment timepoints for longitudinal repertoire tracking. Genomic DNA was extracted from whole bone marrow, and quality was checked by TapeStation, NanoDrop OneC and PicoGreen assays. This sequence uses TRBV7-2 and TRBJ2-2; 15 bases in the middle match TRBD2. The sample in question was bone marrow, obtained before or after starting hypomethylating agent treatment for myelodysplastic syndrome (not recorded which). The clonotype originates from a human donor with myelodysplastic syndrome. The CDR3 in this case is CASSSGLAGGPLFF. The nucleotide sequence reads TGTGCCAGCAGCTCCGGACTAGCGGGGGGGCCACTGTTTTTT.